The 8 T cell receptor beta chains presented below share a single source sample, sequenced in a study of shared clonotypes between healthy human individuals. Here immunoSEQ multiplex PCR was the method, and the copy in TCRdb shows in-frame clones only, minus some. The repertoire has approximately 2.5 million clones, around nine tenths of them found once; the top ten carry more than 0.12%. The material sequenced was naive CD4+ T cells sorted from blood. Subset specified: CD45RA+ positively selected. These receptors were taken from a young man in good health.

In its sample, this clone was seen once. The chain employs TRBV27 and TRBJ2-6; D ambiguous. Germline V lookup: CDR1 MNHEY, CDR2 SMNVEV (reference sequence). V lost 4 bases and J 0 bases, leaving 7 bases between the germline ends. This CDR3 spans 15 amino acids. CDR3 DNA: TGTGCCAGCAGTTCATTTTCCTCTGGGGCCAACGTCCTGACTTTC. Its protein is CASSSFSSGANVLTF.

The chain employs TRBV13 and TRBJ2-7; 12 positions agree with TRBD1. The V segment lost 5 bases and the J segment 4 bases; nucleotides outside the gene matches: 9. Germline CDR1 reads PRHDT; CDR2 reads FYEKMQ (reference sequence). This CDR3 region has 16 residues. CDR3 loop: CASSPYWGQGAYEQYF. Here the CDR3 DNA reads TGTGCCAGCAGCCCCTATTGGGGACAGGGGGCTTACGAGCAGTACTTC.

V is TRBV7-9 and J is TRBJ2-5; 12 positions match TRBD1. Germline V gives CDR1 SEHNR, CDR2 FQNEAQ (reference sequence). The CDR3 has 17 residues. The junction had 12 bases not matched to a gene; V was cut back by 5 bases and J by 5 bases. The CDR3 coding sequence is TGTGCCAGCAGCCGACGGGCCGGGACAGGGGGCGCGGAGACCCAGTACTTC. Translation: CASSRRAGTGGAETQYF.

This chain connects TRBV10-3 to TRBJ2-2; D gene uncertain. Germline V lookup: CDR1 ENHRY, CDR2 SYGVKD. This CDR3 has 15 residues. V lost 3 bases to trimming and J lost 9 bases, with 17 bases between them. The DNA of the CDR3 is TGTGCCATCAGTGATTCAGGACCGTCCGTCAGGGAGCTGTTTTTT. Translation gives CAISDSGPSVRELFF.

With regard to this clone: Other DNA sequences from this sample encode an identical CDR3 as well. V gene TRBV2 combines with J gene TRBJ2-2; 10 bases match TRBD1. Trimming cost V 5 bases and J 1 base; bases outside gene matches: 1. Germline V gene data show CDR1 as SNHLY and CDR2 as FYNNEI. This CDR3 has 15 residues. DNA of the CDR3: TGTGCCAGCAGTAGGGACAGGGGGAACACCGGGGAGCTGTTTTTT. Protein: CASSRDRGNTGELFF. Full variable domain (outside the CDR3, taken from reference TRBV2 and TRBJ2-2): EPEVTQTPSHQVTQMGQEVILRCVPISNHLYFYWYRQILGQKVEFLVSFYNNEISEKSEIFDDQFSVERPDGSNFTLKIRSTKLEDSAMYFCASSRDRGNTGELFFGEGSRLTVL.

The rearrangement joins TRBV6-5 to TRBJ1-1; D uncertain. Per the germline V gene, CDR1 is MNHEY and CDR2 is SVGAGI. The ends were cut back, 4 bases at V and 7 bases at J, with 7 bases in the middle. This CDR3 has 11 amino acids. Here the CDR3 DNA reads TGTGCCAGCAGTTCCTCCGGTGAAGCTTTCTTT. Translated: CASSSSGEAFF.

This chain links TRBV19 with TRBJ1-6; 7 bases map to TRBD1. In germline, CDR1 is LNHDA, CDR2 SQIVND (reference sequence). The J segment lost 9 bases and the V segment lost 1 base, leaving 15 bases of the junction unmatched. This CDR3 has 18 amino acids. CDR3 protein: CASSIVLALGQTLSPLHF. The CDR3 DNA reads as TGTGCCAGTAGTATAGTATTAGCGTTGGGACAGACACTTTCACCCCTCCACTTT.

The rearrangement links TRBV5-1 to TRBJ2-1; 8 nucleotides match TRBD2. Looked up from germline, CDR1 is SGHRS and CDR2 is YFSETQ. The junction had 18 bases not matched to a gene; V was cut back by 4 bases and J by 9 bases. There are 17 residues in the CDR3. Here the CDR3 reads CASSPASGSTQGGEQFF. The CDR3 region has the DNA TGCGCCAGCAGCCCCGCTAGCGGGTCGACCCAGGGAGGTGAGCAGTTCTTC.